This TCR beta chain was recorded in a study of response to subunit inactivated influenza vaccine. A single record per CDR3 protein comes from TCRdb applying MiXCR to the RT-PCR reads. Among around 600,000 distinct CDR3 sequences, about 11% were seen once, and the ten largest hold 8% to 13%. This CDR3 spans 14 amino acids. The germline gives CDR1 ENHRY, CDR2 SYGVKD. Note on this clonotype: A read error may account for a junction end that differs from germline.

The data also belong to a second study, concerning T cells expressing NK-cell markers. That investigation notes: The authors made TCR beta cDNA libraries by 5'RACE template switching. This switching added a universal primer site and UMIs. TCR beta repertoires came from sorted CD3+CD56+NKG2C+, CD3+CD56+NKG2C- and CD3+CD56-NKG2C+ T cells. One of the eight sequenced donors was seronegative, whereas the other seven were HCMV-seropositive. An anti-gamma-delta TCR antibody restricted sorting to alpha-beta TCR T cells in several experiments. More than five donors showed dominant NKG2C+ clonotypes comprising roughly 1.0-7.0% of their CD8+ T cells.

The chain employs TRBV10-3 and TRBJ1-6; tentative D call: TRBD1 (6 bases). The sequence was obtained from a man over 45 who received an inactivated influenza vaccine. Specimen: PBMCs from blood, collected on the day of vaccination. The CDR3 region has the DNA TGTGCCATCAGTGAAAAGGACAGCAATTCATCCCTCCACTTT. Amino acid sequence: CAISEKDSNSSLHF.